This note documents a single T cell receptor beta chain sequence. V gave up 4 bases and J gave up 0 bases, with 13 bases separating them. The CDR3 has 16 amino acids. From germline, CDR1 is LNHDA and CDR2 SQIVND (reference sequence). This specimen belongs to a study of control samples from healthy donors and cancer patients. Repertoires were generated with immunoSEQ multiplex PCR, while TCRdb's copy carries only in-frame clones and drops some. The data show approximately 100,000 clones, with 80% to 90% seen just once and 7.8% held by the top ten. Sequenced sample: blood. This clonotype originated in a man aged 25 to 40 in good health. The chain uses TRBV19 and TRBJ1-5; D is unresolved. CDR3 in DNA: TGTGCCAGTAGTAATAGGGCTAAATATAGCAATCAGCCCCAGCATTTT. It codes for CASSNRAKYSNQPQHF.